The T cell receptor (beta chain) under discussion was sequenced for a study of CD8 T cells in ankylosing spondylitis. Study-level findings and limits: Seemingly distinctive of ankylosing spondylitis blood was a TCR beta motif formed by eight highly homologous variants. There was reportedly significant enrichment of clones that were disease-linked in matched ankylosing spondylitis synovial fluid.

The V end lost 10 bases, the J end lost 1 base, and 28 bases lay between the germline ends. The CDR3 consists of 18 residues. In germline, CDR1 is ENHRY, CDR2 SYGVKD. With molecular barcodes, quantitative 5'-RACE was used to make the TCR beta libraries. Using its own MiXCR run on the 5' RACE reads, TCRdb lists one record per CDR3 protein. The repertoire includes almost 250,000 distinct CDR3 sequences, about 30% of them detected once, and roughly 4% sits in the top ten. Of note for this clonotype: The antigen remains unidentified.

The sequence was collected from a male donor with ankylosing spondylitis or in good health (not recorded which). J is TRBJ2-5 and V is TRBV10-3; weak D call: TRBD1 (6 bases). Sequenced: blood, either unsorted or a sorted T cell fraction (not recorded which). The CDR3 DNA reads TGTGCCACGAGAGGGGCAGGGGACGTGGGGTCCCCCCAAGAGACCCAGTACTTC. It is translated as CATRGAGDVGSPQETQYF.